The source of this T cell receptor (beta chain) is a study of spatial heterogeneity in lung cancer. Study as a whole: Within raw reads, each unique TCR and UMI combination appeared on average more than ten times.

This clonotype was picked up many times. Its target is not known. Time point denoted: sample taken at primary tumor resection. Unsorted whole RNA samples from tumor, nontumor lung or frozen PBMC were sequenced. Regarding the study as a whole: At resection, ubiquitous expanded tumor TCRs appeared in blood more than at follow-up.

MiXCR, applied by TCRdb to the 5' RACE reads, yields one record per CDR3 protein. The top ten clones hold around a third of a sample with more than 20,000 distinct CDR3 sequences, roughly 4.6% of them seen once. The sample in question was PBMCs, obtained at surgery. This TCR came from a male donor with early-stage non-small cell lung cancer.

Here the CDR3 reads CASSRGQGDQPQHF. For the CDR3, the DNA is TGTGCCAGCAGCCGTGGACAGGGGGATCAGCCCCAGCATTTT. This chain uses TRBV7-2 with TRBJ1-5; 10 bases line up with TRBD1. The CDR3 length is 14 residues. Germline trimming cut 5 bases from V and 5 bases from J; bases unmatched to any gene: 3. The germline CDR1 and CDR2 sequences are SGHTA and FQGNSA.